Included here is one TCR beta chain sequence, with context. This sample was taken from a study of blood T cell repertoires in COVID-19. Overall study: Sources were T cells, B-cell-depleted T cells, or PBMCs; the material itself was cDNA or gDNA.

Germline V gene data show CDR1 as LNHDA and CDR2 as SQIVND (reference sequence). The CDR3 length is 11 residues. Trimming pared 2 bases from V and 11 bases from J, leaving 9 bases between. The protocol was immunoSEQ multiplex PCR, while the TCRdb copy is restricted to in-frame clones and leaves out a portion. The table has 160,000 or so clones, over 85% seen once; the top ten hold around 2%. J is TRBJ1-1 and V is TRBV19; no reliable D call. The receptor's source is a woman in her sixties with COVID-19, enrolled during active disease. Sequenced: peripheral blood. CDR3 sequence: CASSILWEAFF. The CDR3 nucleotides are TGTGCCAGTAGTATACTCTGGGAGGCTTTCTTT.